The rows below give T cell receptor beta chains drawn from one sample of a study of blood T cell repertoires in COVID-19. Repertoires were generated with immunoSEQ multiplex PCR, while TCRdb's copy carries only in-frame clones and drops some. The sample records around 210,000 clones, about 85% being singletons. Sequenced: peripheral blood. The receptor set was obtained from a man aged 60 to 75 with COVID-19, enrolled during active disease. CDR3s leave out the opening cysteine and the closing phenylalanine or tryptophan.

V gene: TRBV3-1/TRBV3-2
J gene: TRBJ1-6
CDR3 protein: ASSRKREAGNSPLH

V gene: TRBV20-1
J gene: TRBJ2-1
CDR3 protein: SASPSGTYNEQF

V gene: TRBV30
J gene: TRBJ1-3
CDR3 protein: AWSVGGDGNTIY

V gene: TRBV24-1
J gene: TRBJ2-3
CDR3 protein: ATSQGFTDTQY

V gene: TRBV4-2
J gene: TRBJ2-3
CDR3 protein: ASSQDGPQNTDTQY

V gene: TRBV6-1
J gene: TRBJ1-5
CDR3 protein: ASSERQGVNQPQH

V gene: TRBV4-3
J gene: TRBJ1-6
CDR3 protein: ASSHDDRGGLNSPLH

V gene: TRBV30
J gene: TRBJ2-7
CDR3 protein: AWSTGGASYEQY

V gene: TRBV10-3
J gene: TRBJ2-2
CDR3 protein: AIRPGQGKTGELF

V gene: TRBV2
J gene: TRBJ1-2
CDR3 protein: ASNELANYGYT

V gene: TRBV2
J gene: TRBJ2-1
CDR3 protein: ASVRGQVGRAAYNEQF

V gene: TRBV7-9
J gene: TRBJ2-1
CDR3 protein: ASSLAQGLAGANYNEQF

V gene: TRBV9
J gene: TRBJ2-1
CDR3 protein: ASSRDYYNEQF

V gene: TRBV18
J gene: TRBJ1-1
CDR3 protein: ASSSKDTTPEAF

V gene: TRBV24-1
J gene: TRBJ2-1
CDR3 protein: ATSDPQAGLYNEQF

V gene: TRBV3-1/TRBV3-2
J gene: TRBJ2-7
CDR3 protein: ASSQRGDLYEQY

V gene: TRBV13
J gene: TRBJ1-1
CDR3 protein: ASSPWGRMNTEAF

V gene: TRBV29-1
J gene: TRBJ1-2
CDR3 protein: SVRGGQGANYGYT

V gene: TRBV29-1
J gene: TRBJ1-1
CDR3 protein: SVRQGGTEAF

V gene: TRBV6-5
J gene: TRBJ2-5
CDR3 protein: ASSTQTTEPGAQY

V gene: TRBV27
J gene: TRBJ1-1
CDR3 protein: ASSLLGQAGFSMNTEAF

V gene: TRBV19
J gene: TRBJ1-5
CDR3 protein: ASTRDSDNQPQH

V gene: TRBV5-6
J gene: TRBJ1-1
CDR3 protein: ASSLLEGARTEAF

V gene: TRBV30
J gene: TRBJ2-2
CDR3 protein: AWDPGTSGSTGELF

V gene: TRBV6-5
J gene: TRBJ1-3
CDR3 protein: ASSYSGRRSDTIY

V gene: TRBV9
J gene: TRBJ2-6
CDR3 protein: ASTPREGTGEGSGANVLT

V gene: TRBV13
J gene: TRBJ2-7
CDR3 protein: ASSPGAPGLANEQY

V gene: TRBV18
J gene: TRBJ2-3
CDR3 protein: ASSAARDTDTQY

V gene: TRBV20-1
J gene: TRBJ2-3
CDR3 protein: SANLADTQY

V gene: TRBV5-4
J gene: TRBJ1-1
CDR3 protein: ASSIQGVHTEAF

V gene: TRBV4-1
J gene: TRBJ2-1
CDR3 protein: ASSQASGGVGSYNEQF

V gene: TRBV5-1
J gene: TRBJ1-6
CDR3 protein: ASSLVRGGSPLH

V gene: TRBV2
J gene: TRBJ1-1
CDR3 protein: ASSYNTAGLNEAF

V gene: TRBV27
J gene: TRBJ1-1
CDR3 protein: ASTATGRTEAF

V gene: TRBV20-1
J gene: TRBJ1-1
CDR3 protein: SASKGTGGLKAF

V gene: TRBV10-2
J gene: TRBJ2-3
CDR3 protein: AGGTSERDTQY

V gene: TRBV9
J gene: TRBJ1-1
CDR3 protein: ASSAARTGPGRNTEAF

V gene: TRBV11-1
J gene: TRBJ2-1
CDR3 protein: ASSFHASSYNEQF

V gene: TRBV7-9
J gene: TRBJ1-4
CDR3 protein: ASSASLGHEKLF

V gene: TRBV19
J gene: TRBJ2-1
CDR3 protein: ASSPQGREKQF

V gene: TRBV7-2
J gene: TRBJ1-5
CDR3 protein: ASSLYRDQPQH

V gene: TRBV6-6
J gene: TRBJ1-6
CDR3 protein: ASSRPRGNYNSPLH

V gene: TRBV3-1/TRBV3-2
J gene: TRBJ1-6
CDR3 protein: ASSPDRESPLH

V gene: TRBV7-9
J gene: TRBJ2-3
CDR3 protein: ASSLEGSTDTQY

V gene: TRBV28
J gene: TRBJ1-3
CDR3 protein: ASSYISGNTIY

V gene: TRBV7-9
J gene: TRBJ1-1
CDR3 protein: ASSLAETAHTEAF

V gene: TRBV3-1/TRBV3-2
J gene: TRBJ1-6
CDR3 protein: ASSQGRERSPLH

V gene: TRBV7-8
J gene: TRBJ1-4
CDR3 protein: ASSSAGGRTNEKLF

V gene: TRBV19
J gene: TRBJ2-7
CDR3 protein: ASSDRGGGYEQY

V gene: TRBV9
J gene: TRBJ2-1
CDR3 protein: ASSGRPSRSSYNEQF

V gene: TRBV3-1/TRBV3-2
J gene: TRBJ1-1
CDR3 protein: ASRTANTEAF

V gene: TRBV9
J gene: TRBJ2-2
CDR3 protein: ASSVATGLAGGTGELF

V gene: TRBV5-1
J gene: TRBJ2-3
CDR3 protein: ASSSERGSTDTQY

V gene: TRBV11-2
J gene: TRBJ2-3
CDR3 protein: ASSLSSVSGGTDTQY

V gene: TRBV5-6
J gene: TRBJ1-4
CDR3 protein: ASSLWGTDNEKLF